This record covers a single TCR beta chain. The antigen remains undetermined. TCR templates, about 10^5 per sample, were assayed. Generated by immunoSEQ multiplex PCR, the TCRdb table keeps only in-frame clones and is missing some. The sample lists over 100,000 clones; about 93% were seen once. There are 17 residues in the CDR3. Germline lookup yields CDR1 SGDLS and CDR2 YYNGEE. V lost 4 bases to trimming and J lost 6 bases; unmatched junction nucleotides: 9. The data stem from a study of siplizumab effects on memory and regulatory T cells. Study results and caveats: A mean of around 65% of mappable alloreactive CD4+ clones were Treg-derived with siplizumab, compared with about 30% in controls. Unstimulated subset assignment was obtained for only a minor fraction of alloreactive clones.

V gene TRBV9 combines with J gene TRBJ2-1; 14 bases align to TRBD2. What was sequenced was Tregs sorted from blood. The origin of this receptor is a human donor in good health. CDR3 nucleotides: TGTGCCAGCAGCCGCCGACTTGGGACTAGCGGGAGCAATGAGCAGTTCTTC. Encoded protein: CASSRRLGTSGSNEQFF.